The 4 T cell receptor beta chains listed next were all sequenced from one sample in a study of cytomegalovirus exposure and HLA in healthy donors. PCR amplification relied on 60 Vbeta primers (plus 13 Jbeta primers). Produced via immunoSEQ multiplex PCR; TCRdb's table is partial and in-frame only. The repertoire includes more than 95,000 clones, 75% to 85% of them detected once, and 2.1% sits in the top ten. Sequenced material: PBMCs. These receptors originate from a man aged 25 to 40 in good health and CMV-seronegative.

As DNA, the CDR3 is TGCGCCAGCAGCTTGATGCAGGGGGAAGAGACCCAGTACTTC. This sequence encodes CASSLMQGEETQYF. This rearrangement joins TRBV5-1 to TRBJ2-5; TRBD1 agrees at 7 bases. The CDR3 is 14 residues long. After removal of 1 base from V and 3 bases from J, the junction contained 3 bases not matched to a gene. The germline CDR1 and CDR2 sequences are SGHRS and YFSETQ.

V usage is TRBV6-6 and J usage is TRBJ1-1, with 8 bases lining up with TRBD1. The CDR3 spans 15 residues. Unmatched junction bases numbered 6, after V lost 5 bases and J lost 1 base. The germline V gene has CDR1 MNHNY and CDR2 SVGAGI (reference sequence). CDR3 coding DNA: TGTGCCAGCAGTGGGTTAGGGACAGGGAACACTGAAGCTTTCTTT. As protein: CASSGLGTGNTEAFF.

The V and J genes are TRBV19 and TRBJ1-2, with a weak D call TRBD1 (5 bases). Germline V gene data show CDR1 as LNHDA and CDR2 as SQIVND (reference sequence). The CDR3 sequence is 13 residues long. The V end was cut by 6 bases, the J end by 4 bases, with 12 bases between. CDR3 loop: CASSKDISYGYTF. CDR3 in DNA: TGTGCCAGTAGCAAGGACATCTCCTATGGCTACACCTTC.

This sequence joins TRBV7-2 and TRBJ2-7, with D possibly matching TRBD1 (6 bases). V lost 3 bases and J 3 bases, leaving 12 bases between the germline ends. Germline values: CDR1 SGHTA, CDR2 FQGNSA. This CDR3 is built from 14 residues. Written as DNA, the CDR3 is TGTGCCAGCAGCTTCGCCCGGGACAACTACGAGCAGTACTTC. This translates into CASSFARDNYEQYF.